This record looks at one TCR beta chain sequence and its context. This sample stems from a study of blood T cell repertoires in COVID-19. The repertoire was sequenced with immunoSEQ multiplex PCR; TCRdb's copy has only in-frame clones and lacks some. The sample includes some 460,000 clones, roughly nine tenths of them seen just once. The clonotype comes from a woman in her late teens or twenties who had recovered from COVID-19. Material for sequencing was PBMCs or T cells enriched from blood (not recorded which).

Written as DNA, the CDR3 is TGTGCCATCAGTTATGAACAGGGCCCGAACACTGAAGCTTTCTTT. The encoded protein is CAISYEQGPNTEAFF. This chain connects TRBV10-3 to TRBJ1-1; possible D gene TRBD1, 6 bases. The CDR3 is made up of 15 amino acids. Trimming took 5 bases from V and 1 from J, leaving 14 bases between them. Germline-derived CDR1 and CDR2 are ENHRY and SYGVKD.